The T cell receptor (beta chain) under discussion was sequenced for a study of T cell repertoires in cytomegalovirus infection. Turning to the study itself: Both a matching HLA type and CMV infection were indicated by public TCR beta signatures. Points from the study as a whole: The study found HLA-C-restricted CMV-specific TCR beta clonotypes dominating the ex vivo response. Cumulative frequency of public TCR beta families picked out carriers of CMV plus the relevant HLA.

This clonotype has a count of ten or more. The target antigen is unknown. TCRdb reprocessed the reads with MiXCR, giving one entry per CDR3 protein. The sample has roughly 630,000 distinct CDR3 sequences; 20% to 25% are singletons. This CDR3 spans 15 amino acids. V lost 4 bases and J lost 2, with 15 bases in between. Germline V lookup: CDR1 SGHVS, CDR2 FQNEAQ. The clonotype comes from a human donor in good health (CMV status not recorded). Some clones in this sample may be carry-over from other donors' samples. This chain links TRBV7-8 with TRBJ2-7; D may be TRBD2 (6 bases). Sequenced: CD8+ T cells from PBMCs. DNA for the CDR3: TGTGCCAGCAGCTCGGGACTGGCATTTCCCTACGAGCAGTACGTC. Translating it yields CASSSGLAFPYEQYV.